This T cell receptor (delta chain) appears in the sequencing data of a study of Vδ1+ human thymocytes. The study's findings and limits: TRD repertoires were essentially private, unlike widely shared TRG clonotypes. Thymic TRG and TRD repertoires appeared highly polyclonal. Despite high sort purity, roughly 18% of thymic T cell receptor delta sequences were Vdelta2.

The template was reverse-transcribed extracted RNA. CDR3 amplicons came from multiplex PCR with pooled V-gene forward and constant-region reverse primers. TCRdb processed the multiplex PCR reads again with the CATT caller. This table has 21,000 or so delta-chain clones, more than 8% appearing once. Germline CDR1 reads TSWWSYY; CDR2 reads QGS. The length of the CDR3 is 23 residues. The V gene lost 0 bases and the J gene lost 4 bases, with 36 bases spanning the gap. Vdelta1+ thymocyte sorts reached between about 96% and 99.6% purity. This clone has more than one count but fewer than ten. Its antigen is currently unknown.

This TCR was sampled from a child less than two years old who had congenital heart surgery. This chain connects TRDV1 to TRDJ1; a possible D gene is TRDD3 (5 bases). Source material: Vdelta1+ gamma-delta thymocytes from the thymus. Subset defined: FACS-sorted CD3+ TCRalphabeta- TCRVdelta1+ TCRVdelta2- thymocytes. The chain's CDR3 is CALGELVARSRRNCRGRVDKLIF. CDR3 nucleotides: TGTGCTCTTGGGGAACTAGTCGCTCGGTCTCGACGGAACTGTCGGGGACGGGTCGATAAACTCATCTTT.